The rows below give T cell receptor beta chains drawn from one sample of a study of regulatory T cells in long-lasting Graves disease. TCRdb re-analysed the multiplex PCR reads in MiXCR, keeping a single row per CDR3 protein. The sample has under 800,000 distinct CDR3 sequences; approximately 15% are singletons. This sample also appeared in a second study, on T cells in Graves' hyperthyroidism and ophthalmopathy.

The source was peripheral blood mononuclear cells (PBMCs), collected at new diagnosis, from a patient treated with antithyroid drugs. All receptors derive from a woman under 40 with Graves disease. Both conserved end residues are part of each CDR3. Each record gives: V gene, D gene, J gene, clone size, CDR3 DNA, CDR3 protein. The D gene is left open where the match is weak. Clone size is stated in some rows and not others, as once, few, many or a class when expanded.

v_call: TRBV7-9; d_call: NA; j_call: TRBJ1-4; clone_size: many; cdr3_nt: TGTGCCAGCAGCACGGGCGGGACAACTAATGAAAAACTGTTTTTT; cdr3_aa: CASSTGGTTNEKLFF
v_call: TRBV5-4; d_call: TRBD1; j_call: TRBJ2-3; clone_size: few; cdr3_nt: TGTGCCAGCAGCTCGGGGACAGGTAAAAGCACAGATACGCAGTATTTT; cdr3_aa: CASSSGTGKSTDTQYF
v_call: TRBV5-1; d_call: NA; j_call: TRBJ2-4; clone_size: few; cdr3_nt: TGCGCCAGCAGCGGGCCTTCACTAGCCAAAAACATTCAGTACTTC; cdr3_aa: CASSGPSLAKNIQYF
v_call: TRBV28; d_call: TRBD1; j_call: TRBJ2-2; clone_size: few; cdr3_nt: TGTGCCAGCAGTGATAGGGGGCCAGAAACCGGGGAGCTGTTTTTT; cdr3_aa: CASSDRGPETGELFF
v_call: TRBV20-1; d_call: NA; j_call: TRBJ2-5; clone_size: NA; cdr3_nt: TGCAGTGCTAGTGGGGGTTCGGAGACCCAGTACTTC; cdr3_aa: CSASGGSETQYF
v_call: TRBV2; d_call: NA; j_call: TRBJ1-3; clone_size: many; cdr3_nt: TGTGCCAGCAGTGAAGTGGCCGGCAACACCATATATTTT; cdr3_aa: CASSEVAGNTIYF
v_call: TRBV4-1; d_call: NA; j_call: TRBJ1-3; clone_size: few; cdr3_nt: TGCGCCAGCAATCGAAATACAGGGTTCTCTGGAAACACCATATATTTT; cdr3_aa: CASNRNTGFSGNTIYF
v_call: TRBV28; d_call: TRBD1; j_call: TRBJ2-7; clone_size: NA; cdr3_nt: TGTGCCAGCACGAAACCGGGACAGGACTACGAGCAGTACTTC; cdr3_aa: CASTKPGQDYEQYF
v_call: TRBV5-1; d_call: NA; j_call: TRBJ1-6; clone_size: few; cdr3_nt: TGCGCCAGCGCAGTTAATGACTACTATTCACCCCTCCACTTT; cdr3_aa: CASAVNDYYSPLHF
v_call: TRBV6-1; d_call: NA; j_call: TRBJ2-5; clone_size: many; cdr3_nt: TGTGCCAGCGACAAACAGGGCCTCCGGGAGACCCAGTACTTC; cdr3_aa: CASDKQGLRETQYF
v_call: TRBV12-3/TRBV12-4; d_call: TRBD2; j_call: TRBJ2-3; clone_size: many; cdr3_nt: TGTGCCAGCAGCACGGGACTAGCGGGAGGAGGGGCCACAGATACGCAGTATTTT; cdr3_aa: CASSTGLAGGGATDTQYF
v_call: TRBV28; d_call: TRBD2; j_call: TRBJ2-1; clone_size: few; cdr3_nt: TGTGCCAGCAGACCGGTGGGGACGCGGGAGGGCAAGGTTCGGCGGGGGGGCTGGAAGCAGTTCTTC; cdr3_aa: CASRPVGTREGKVRRGGWKQFF
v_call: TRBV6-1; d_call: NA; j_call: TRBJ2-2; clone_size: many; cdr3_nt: TGTGCCAGCATAGGTAGAACGGGATCCAGTGGGACCGGGGAGCTGTTTTTT; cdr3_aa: CASIGRTGSSGTGELFF
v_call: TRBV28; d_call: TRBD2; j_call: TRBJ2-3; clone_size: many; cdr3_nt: TGTGCCAGCAGTTCACCTGCGGGGGGGGTCCACACAGATACGCAGTATTTT; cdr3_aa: CASSSPAGGVHTDTQYF
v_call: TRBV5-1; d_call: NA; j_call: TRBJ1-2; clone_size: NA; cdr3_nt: TGCGCCAGCAGCTTGGACGGCCCCCTCCAAGGCTATGGCTACACCTTC; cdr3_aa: CASSLDGPLQGYGYTF
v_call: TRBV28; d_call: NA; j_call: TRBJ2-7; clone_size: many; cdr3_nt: TGTGCCAGCAGCGTCTCACGGGGCGCGCTCGAGCAGTACTTC; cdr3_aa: CASSVSRGALEQYF
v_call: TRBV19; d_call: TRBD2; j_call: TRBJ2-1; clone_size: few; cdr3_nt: TGTGCCAGTTCCCCACTCTTAGCGGGATACAATGAGCAGTTCTTC; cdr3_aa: CASSPLLAGYNEQFF
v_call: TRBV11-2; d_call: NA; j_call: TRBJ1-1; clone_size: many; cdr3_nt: TGTGCCAGCAGCTCCAGGGCTCAGAACACTGAAGCTTTCTTT; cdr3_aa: CASSSRAQNTEAFF
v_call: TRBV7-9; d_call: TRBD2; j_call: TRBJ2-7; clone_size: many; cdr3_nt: TGTGCCAGCAGCTTGTTTAGCGGGAGCTCCTACGAGCAGTACTTC; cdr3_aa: CASSLFSGSSYEQYF
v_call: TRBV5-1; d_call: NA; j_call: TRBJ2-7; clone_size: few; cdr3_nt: TGCGCCAGCAGCTTGACATTCACCGAGCAGTACTTC; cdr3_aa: CASSLTFTEQYF
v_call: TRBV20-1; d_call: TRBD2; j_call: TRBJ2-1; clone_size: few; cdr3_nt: TGCAGTGCTCCAGGACTAGCGGACAATGAGCAGTTCTTC; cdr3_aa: CSAPGLADNEQFF
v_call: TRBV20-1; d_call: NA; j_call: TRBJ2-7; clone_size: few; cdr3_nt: TGCAGTGCTACCATGGGTGGCTACGAGCAGTACTTC; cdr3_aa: CSATMGGYEQYF
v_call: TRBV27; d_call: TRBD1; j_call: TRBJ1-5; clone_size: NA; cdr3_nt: TGTGCCAGCAGTGCTTACAGGGGGCAAGGGAATCAGCCCCAGCATTTT; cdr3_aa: CASSAYRGQGNQPQHF
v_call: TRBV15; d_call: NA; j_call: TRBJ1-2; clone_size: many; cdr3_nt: TGTGCCACCAGCAGAGTGTACGATCTTGTCGGGGAGGGTGGCTACACCTTC; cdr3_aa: CATSRVYDLVGEGGYTF
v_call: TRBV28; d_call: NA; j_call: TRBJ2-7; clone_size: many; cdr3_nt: TGTGCCAGCACCTGGCAGGGGTGGTCCTACGAGCAGTACTTC; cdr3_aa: CASTWQGWSYEQYF
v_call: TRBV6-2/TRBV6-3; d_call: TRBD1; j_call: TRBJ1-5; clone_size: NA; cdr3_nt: TGTGCCAGCAGGTCAGGGGGCTATAGCAATCAGCCCCAGCATTTT; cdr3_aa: CASRSGGYSNQPQHF
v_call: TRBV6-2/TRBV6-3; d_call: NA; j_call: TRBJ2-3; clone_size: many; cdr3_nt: TGTGCCAGCAGTTCGGGCCTTGGGGCAGATACGCAGTATTTT; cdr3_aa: CASSSGLGADTQYF